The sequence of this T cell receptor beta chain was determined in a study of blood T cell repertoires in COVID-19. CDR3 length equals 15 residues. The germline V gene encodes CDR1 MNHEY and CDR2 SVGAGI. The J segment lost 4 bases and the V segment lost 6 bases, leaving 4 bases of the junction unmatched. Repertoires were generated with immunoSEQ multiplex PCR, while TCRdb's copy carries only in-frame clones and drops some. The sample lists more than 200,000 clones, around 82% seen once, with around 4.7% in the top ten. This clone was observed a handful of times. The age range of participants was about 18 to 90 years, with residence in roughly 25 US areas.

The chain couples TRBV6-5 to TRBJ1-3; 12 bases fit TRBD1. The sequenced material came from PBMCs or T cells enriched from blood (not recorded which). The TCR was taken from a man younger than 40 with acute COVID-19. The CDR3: CASRGQGARGNTIYF. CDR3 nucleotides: TGTGCCAGCAGGGGACAGGGGGCGCGAGGAAACACCATATATTTT.